This TCR beta chain was identified in a study of T cell repertoires in aging, cancer and after chemotherapy. TRB rearrangements spanning V, D and J were amplified using mixed TRB-A/B primers. TCRdb reprocessed the multiplex PCR reads via MiXCR and lists one record per CDR3 protein. The sample records more than 15,000 distinct CDR3 sequences, around half being singletons. Peripheral blood genomic DNA, not sorted cells or RNA, was the template. A word on this clonotype: Antigen unknown.

Findings and caveats of the study: Healthy donors lost TCR diversity with age mainly through richness, cancer patients through richness and evenness.

The CDR3 extends over 15 amino acids. V was pared by 4 bases and J by 6 bases, with 19 bases between. The sequenced sample consisted of blood. The rearrangement links TRBV12-3 or TRBV12-4 to TRBJ2-7, with D tentatively TRBD1 or TRBD2 (5 bases each). The TCR originated in a human donor in good health. The CDR3 loop reads CASSSLSGSRGEQYF. The CDR3 DNA is TGTGCCAGCAGTTCCCTAAGCGGTTCTAGGGGCGAGCAGTACTTC.